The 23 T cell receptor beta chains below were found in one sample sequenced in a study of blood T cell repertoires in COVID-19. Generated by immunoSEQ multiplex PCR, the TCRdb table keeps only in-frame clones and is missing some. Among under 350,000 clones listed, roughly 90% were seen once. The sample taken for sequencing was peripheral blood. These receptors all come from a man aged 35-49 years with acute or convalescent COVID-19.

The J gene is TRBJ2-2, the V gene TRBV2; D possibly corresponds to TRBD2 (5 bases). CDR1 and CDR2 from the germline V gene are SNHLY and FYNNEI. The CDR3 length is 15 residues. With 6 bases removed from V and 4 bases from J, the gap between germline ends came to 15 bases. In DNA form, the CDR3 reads TGTGCCAGCAGCGGTTTGAGGGTACCCACCGGGGAGCTGTTTTTT. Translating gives CASSGLRVPTGELFF.

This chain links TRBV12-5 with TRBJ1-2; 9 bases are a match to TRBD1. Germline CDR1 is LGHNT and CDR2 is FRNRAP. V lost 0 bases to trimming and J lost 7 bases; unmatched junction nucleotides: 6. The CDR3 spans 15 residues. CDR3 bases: TGTGCTAGTGGTTTGGTAAACAGGGGGCTAGGTGGCTACACCTTC. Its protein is CASGLVNRGLGGYTF.

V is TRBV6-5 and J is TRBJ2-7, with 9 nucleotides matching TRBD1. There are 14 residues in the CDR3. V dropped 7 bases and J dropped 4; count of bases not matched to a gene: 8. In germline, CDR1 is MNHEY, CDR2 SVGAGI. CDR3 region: CASKTTGGAYEQYF. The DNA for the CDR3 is TGTGCCAGCAAGACTACAGGGGGCGCGTACGAGCAGTACTTC.

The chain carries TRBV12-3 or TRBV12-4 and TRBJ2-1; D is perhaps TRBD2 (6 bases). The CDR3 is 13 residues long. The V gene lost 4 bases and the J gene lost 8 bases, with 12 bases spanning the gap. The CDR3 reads CASSYGGTHEQFF. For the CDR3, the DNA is TGTGCCAGCAGTTACGGGGGTACCCATGAGCAGTTCTTC.

The CDR3 sequence: CASTTTGLGKAFF. Written as DNA, the CDR3 is TGCGCCAGCACCACGACAGGCCTCGGGAAAGCTTTCTTT. This sequence joins TRBV23-1 and TRBJ1-1, with a tentative D call TRBD1 (6 bases). TRBV23-1 is filed as an ORF, its function uncertain. The CDR3 contains 13 residues. Trimming left V 7 bases short and J 9 bases short, with 18 bases between.

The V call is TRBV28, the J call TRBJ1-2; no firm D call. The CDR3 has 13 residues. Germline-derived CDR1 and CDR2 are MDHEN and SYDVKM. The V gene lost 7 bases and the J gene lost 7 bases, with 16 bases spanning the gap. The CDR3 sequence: CASTLMGGFGYTF. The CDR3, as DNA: TGTGCCAGCACCCTAATGGGAGGGTTTGGCTACACCTTC.

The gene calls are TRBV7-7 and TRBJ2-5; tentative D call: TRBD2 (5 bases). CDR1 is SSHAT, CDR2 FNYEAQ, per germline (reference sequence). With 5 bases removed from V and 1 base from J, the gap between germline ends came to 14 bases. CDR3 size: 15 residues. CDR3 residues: CASSPLAGSQETQYF. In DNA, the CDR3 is TGTGCCAGCAGCCCCCTGGCGGGCTCCCAAGAGACCCAGTACTTC.

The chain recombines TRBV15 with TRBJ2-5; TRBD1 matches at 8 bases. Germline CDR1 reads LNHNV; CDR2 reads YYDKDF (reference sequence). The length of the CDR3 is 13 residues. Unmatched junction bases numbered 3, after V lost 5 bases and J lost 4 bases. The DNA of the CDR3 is TGTGCCACCAGCGGACAGGGAGGAGAGACCCAGTACTTC. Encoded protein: CATSGQGGETQYF.

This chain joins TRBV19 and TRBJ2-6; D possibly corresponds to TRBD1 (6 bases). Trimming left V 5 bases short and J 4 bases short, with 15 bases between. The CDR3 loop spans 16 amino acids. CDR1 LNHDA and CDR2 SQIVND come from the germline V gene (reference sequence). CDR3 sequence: CASSPTQGTGANVLTF. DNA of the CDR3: TGTGCCAGTAGTCCCACACAGGGTACCGGGGCCAACGTCCTGACTTTC.

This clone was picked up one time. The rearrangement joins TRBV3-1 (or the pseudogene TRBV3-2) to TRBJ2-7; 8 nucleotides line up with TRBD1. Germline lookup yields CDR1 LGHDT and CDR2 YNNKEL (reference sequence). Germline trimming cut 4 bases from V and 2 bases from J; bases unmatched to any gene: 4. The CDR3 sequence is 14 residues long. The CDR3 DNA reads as TGTGCCAGCAGCCCTTGGGACAGGACCTACGAGCAGTACTTC. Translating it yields CASSPWDRTYEQYF.

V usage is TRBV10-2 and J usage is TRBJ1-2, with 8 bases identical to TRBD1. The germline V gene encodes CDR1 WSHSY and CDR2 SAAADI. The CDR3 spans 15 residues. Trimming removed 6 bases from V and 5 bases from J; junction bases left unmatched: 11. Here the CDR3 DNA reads TGCGCCAGCAGCCCCCGGGACAGGCCTATGTATGGCTACACCTTC. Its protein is CASSPRDRPMYGYTF.

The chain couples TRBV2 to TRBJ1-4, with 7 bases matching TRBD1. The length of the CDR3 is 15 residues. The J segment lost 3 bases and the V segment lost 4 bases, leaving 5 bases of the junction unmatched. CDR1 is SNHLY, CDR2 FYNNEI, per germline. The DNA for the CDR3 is TGTGCCAGCAGTGCCACCGGGACAGCTAATGAAAAACTGTTTTTT. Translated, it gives CASSATGTANEKLFF.

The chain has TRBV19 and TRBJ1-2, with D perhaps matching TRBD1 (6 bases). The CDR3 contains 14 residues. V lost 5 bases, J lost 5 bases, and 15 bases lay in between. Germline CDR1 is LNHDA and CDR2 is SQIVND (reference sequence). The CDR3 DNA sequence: TGTGCCAGTAGTTTGGGACATAAGCTTTATGGCTACACCTTC. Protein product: CASSLGHKLYGYTF.

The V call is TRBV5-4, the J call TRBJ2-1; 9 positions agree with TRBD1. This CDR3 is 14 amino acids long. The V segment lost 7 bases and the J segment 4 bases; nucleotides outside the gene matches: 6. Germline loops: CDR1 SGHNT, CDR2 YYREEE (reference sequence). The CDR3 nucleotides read TGTGCCAGCTGGCGGGACAGGGATTACAATGAGCAGTTCTTC. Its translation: CASWRDRDYNEQFF.

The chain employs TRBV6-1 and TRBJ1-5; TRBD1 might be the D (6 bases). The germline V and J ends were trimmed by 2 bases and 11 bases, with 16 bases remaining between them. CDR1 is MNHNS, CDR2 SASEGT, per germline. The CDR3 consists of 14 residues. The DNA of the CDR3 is TGTGCCAGCAGTGAAATTCAGGGGTTTGGGGCCCAGCATTTT. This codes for CASSEIQGFGAQHF.

CDR3 DNA sequence: TGCGCCAGCAGCTTGCAGACGGCGGTCGACGAGCAGTACTTC. It codes for CASSLQTAVDEQYF. The chain links TRBV5-1 to TRBJ2-7; D unclear. CDR3 length: 14 residues. CDR1 is SGHRS and CDR2 is YFSETQ in the germline V gene. V shed 1 base and J shed 5 bases, with 13 bases lying between them.

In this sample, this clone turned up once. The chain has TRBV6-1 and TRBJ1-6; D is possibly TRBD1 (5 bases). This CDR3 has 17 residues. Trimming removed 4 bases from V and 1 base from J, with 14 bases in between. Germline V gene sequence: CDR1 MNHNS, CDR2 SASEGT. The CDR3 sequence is CASSGQLARSYNSPLHF. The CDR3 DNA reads TGTGCCAGCAGTGGACAGTTGGCGAGGTCCTATAATTCACCCCTCCACTTT.

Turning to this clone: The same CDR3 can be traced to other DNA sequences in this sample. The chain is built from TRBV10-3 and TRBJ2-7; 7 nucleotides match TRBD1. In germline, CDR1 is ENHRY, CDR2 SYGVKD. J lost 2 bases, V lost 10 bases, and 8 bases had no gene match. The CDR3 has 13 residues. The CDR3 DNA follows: TGTGCCACAAGGGGGCCGGCGACCTACGAGCAGTACTTC. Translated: CATRGPATYEQYF.

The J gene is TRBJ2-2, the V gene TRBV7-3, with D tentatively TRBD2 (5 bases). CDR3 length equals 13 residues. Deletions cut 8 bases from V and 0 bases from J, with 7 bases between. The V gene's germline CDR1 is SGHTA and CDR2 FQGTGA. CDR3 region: CASGLTNTGELFF. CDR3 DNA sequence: TGTGCCAGCGGACTTACGAACACCGGGGAGCTGTTTTTT. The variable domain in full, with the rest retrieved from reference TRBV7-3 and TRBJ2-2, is GAGVSQTPSNKVTEKGKYVELRCDPISGHTALYWYRQSLGQGPEFLIYFQGTGAADDSGLPNDRFFAVRPEGSVSTLKIQRTERGDSAVYLCASGLTNTGELFFGEGSRLTVL.

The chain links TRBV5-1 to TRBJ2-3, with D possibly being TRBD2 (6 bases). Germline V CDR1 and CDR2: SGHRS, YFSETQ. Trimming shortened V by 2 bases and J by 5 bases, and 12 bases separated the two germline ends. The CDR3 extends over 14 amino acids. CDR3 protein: CASSFLSGEDTQYF. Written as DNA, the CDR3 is TGCGCCAGCAGCTTTTTATCGGGGGAAGATACGCAGTATTTT.

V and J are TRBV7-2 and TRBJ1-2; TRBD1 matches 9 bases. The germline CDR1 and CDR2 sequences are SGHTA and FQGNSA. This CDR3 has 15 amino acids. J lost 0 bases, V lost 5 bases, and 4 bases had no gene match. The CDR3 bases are TGTGCCAGCAGCCCGGGACAGGGAGCTAACTATGGCTACACCTTC. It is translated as CASSPGQGANYGYTF.

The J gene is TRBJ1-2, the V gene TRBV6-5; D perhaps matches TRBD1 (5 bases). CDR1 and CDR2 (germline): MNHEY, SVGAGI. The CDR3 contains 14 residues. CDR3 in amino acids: CASAGLYFNYGYTF. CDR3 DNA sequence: TGTGCTTCAGCGGGACTCTATTTTAACTATGGCTACACCTTC.

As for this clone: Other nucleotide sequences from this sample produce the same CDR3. CDR3 region: CASSLQGYEQYF. The CDR3 DNA sequence: TGCGCCAGCAGCTTACAGGGTTACGAGCAGTACTTC. The gene calls are TRBV5-1 and TRBJ2-7; tentative D call: TRBD1 (6 bases). The CDR3 has 12 residues. V was clipped by 2 bases and J by 4 bases, with 7 bases between them. Looked up from germline, CDR1 is SGHRS and CDR2 is YFSETQ.